Listed below are T cell receptor beta chains from one sample, sequenced in a study of metastatic and nonmetastatic thyroid tumors. TCRdb reassembled clones from the PCR reads with MiXCR. The table lists some 33,000 clones, around 23% of them singletons. Source material: tumor tissue. These receptors all stem from a male donor with papillary thyroid cancer or a benign thyroid nodule (not recorded which). Some clones in this sample may be carry-over from other donors' samples. The CDR3 runs from the conserved cysteine through the conserved F or W. The D gene is left open where the match is weak. Clone size is stated in some rows and not others, as once, few, many or a class when expanded.

TRBJ1-3	many	TRBD1	TRBV25-1	CASSGEQGWAGNTIYF	TGTGCCAGCAGTGGAGAACAGGGGTGGGCTGGAAACACCATATATTTT
TRBJ2-1	many	.	TRBV10-1	CASSDYPNNEQFF	TGCGCCAGCAGCGATTACCCGAACAATGAGCAGTTCTTC
TRBJ2-2	few	.	TRBV10-1	CASSEGVGKGELFF	TGCGCCAGCAGTGAGGGGGTGGGCAAAGGGGAGCTGTTTTTT
TRBJ2-7	medium-sized	.	TRBV5-1	CASSSAFSEQYF	TGCGCCAGCAGCTCCGCCTTCTCCGAGCAGTACTTC
TRBJ2-1	many	.	TRBV18	CASSPPGPGYNEQFF	TGTGCCAGCTCACCACCCGGACCAGGGTACAATGAGCAGTTCTTC
TRBJ2-1	once	.	TRBV30	CAWKTGGGYNEQFF	TGTGCCTGGAAAACAGGAGGAGGCTACAATGAGCAGTTCTTC
TRBJ2-1	once	TRBD2	TRBV3-1	CASSQGSGSYEQFF	TGTGCCAGCAGCCAGGGTAGCGGGAGTTACGAGCAGTTCTTC
TRBJ2-7	medium-sized	.	TRBV7-2	CASSLYPGLYEQYF	TGTGCCAGCAGCCTCTACCCAGGACTCTACGAGCAGTACTTC
TRBJ1-2	.	TRBD1	TRBV20-1	CSAISDREDGYTF	TGCAGTGCTATCTCGGACAGGGAGGATGGCTACACCTTC
TRBJ2-7	many	TRBD2	TRBV18	CASSQLGTSPYEQYF	TGTGCCAGCTCACAACTCGGGACTAGTCCCTACGAGCAGTACTTC
TRBJ2-3	many	.	TRBV20-1	CSASAGDNTDTQYF	TGCAGTGCTAGCGCAGGGGACAACACAGATACGCAGTATTTT